The T cell receptor beta chain described here comes from a study of blood T cell repertoires in COVID-19. Study in general: Italy, Spain and the United States were the sources of the convalescent and acute COVID-19 samples. Nucleic acid was either cDNA or gDNA, and it came from T cells, B-cell-depleted T cells, or PBMCs.

The J segment lost 5 bases and the V segment lost 7 bases, leaving 8 bases of the junction unmatched. Germline V gene data show CDR1 as LNHDA and CDR2 as SQIVND (reference sequence). There are 15 residues in the CDR3. Authors' data handling: Reference gene primer amplification in the assay estimated nucleated cell counts. Clones were read by immunoSEQ multiplex PCR, and TCRdb kept only the in-frame ones, dropping some. The V and J calls and the clone size are those of that table, but D and trimming were determined from the DNA. The sample shows about 150,000 clones, more than 75% of them seen only once. The Seattle patients joined while their infection was active and were tracked longitudinally afterward.

This chain joins TRBV19 and TRBJ1-5; 10 bases agree with TRBD1. Sequenced sample: peripheral blood. The source is a woman aged 55-70 years with COVID-19, enrolled during active disease. The CDR3 bases are TGTGCCAGTATTCCGACAGGGGGCGCGCATCAGCCCCAGCATTTT. Protein: CASIPTGGAHQPQHF. The complete variable domain, with remaining parts taken from reference TRBV19 and TRBJ1-5, reads DGGITQSPKYLFRKEGQNVTLSCEQNLNHDAMYWYRQDPGQGLRLIYYSQIVNDFQKGDIAEGYSVSREKKESFPLTVTSAQKNPTAFYLCASIPTGGAHQPQHFGDGTRLSIL.